This T cell receptor (beta chain) was identified in a study of T cells in Graves' hyperthyroidism and ophthalmopathy. Broader study findings: Most thyroid clonotypes expanded above 0.001 appeared in blood too. In simple terms, a model built on 13 V-J features told ophthalmopathy apart from stable hyperthyroidism.

In its sample, this clonotype was seen many times. Its specificity is unknown. Amplified regions were TCR beta CDR3 sequences from RNA transcripts. Initially, a first-round RT-PCR of the TCR CDR3 employed the HTBI primer set. TCRdb reanalysed the multiplex PCR reads using MiXCR and keeps one entry per CDR3 protein. The sample lists some 600,000 distinct CDR3 sequences; about 43% were seen once. Trimming removed 5 bases from V and 6 bases from J, with 8 bases in between. Looked up from germline, CDR1 is SEHNR and CDR2 is FQNEAQ (reference sequence). CDR3 length equals 12 residues. This chain uses TRBV7-9 with TRBJ1-5; D perhaps matches TRBD1 (6 bases). The receptor was isolated from a woman aged 18-29 years with Graves' hyperthyroidism. What was sequenced was peripheral blood or thyroid tissue (not recorded which). The CDR3 coding sequence is TGTGCCAGCAGCCCAGGGGTTCAGCCCCAGCATTTT. Its translation is CASSPGVQPQHF.